The 7 T cell receptor beta chains below come from one sample, sequenced in a study of T cells in Graves' hyperthyroidism and ophthalmopathy. TCR beta CDR3 sequences were amplified from RNA transcripts. With the HTBI primer set, the TCR CDR3 went through a first round of RT-PCR. TCRdb fed the multiplex PCR reads into MiXCR, producing one record per CDR3 protein. The repertoire has 350,000 to 400,000 distinct CDR3 sequences, about 14% of them found once; the top ten carry 9.5% to 11%. Sequencing used blood. Source of these receptors: a woman aged 60-75 years with Graves' hyperthyroidism.

This clonotype was seen repeatedly, ten times or more. The J gene is TRBJ2-1, the V gene TRBV20-1, with a weak D call TRBD2 (6 bases). The CDR3 is 16 amino acids. Germline loops: CDR1 DFQATT, CDR2 SNEGSKA (reference sequence). V dropped 3 bases and J dropped 8 bases, with 23 bases sitting between them. The CDR3 loop reads CSASVAGTQAWDEQFF. CDR3 bases: TGCAGTGCTAGTGTCGCCGGGACTCAAGCATGGGATGAGCAGTTCTTC.

This clonotype was seen many times. The rearrangement uses TRBV6-1 and TRBJ2-2, with TRBD2 identical over 15 bases. The CDR3 loop spans 18 amino acids. The V and J ends lost 5 bases and 7 bases, in that order; junction bases with no gene match: 11. Germline V gene lookup returns CDR1 MNHNS and CDR2 SASEGT. CDR3: CASSYHGTSGRNSGELFF. The CDR3 DNA follows: TGTGCCAGCAGTTACCACGGGACTAGCGGGAGGAATAGCGGGGAGCTGTTTTTT.

The sample holds a few counts of this clonotype. V gene TRBV4-2 combines with J gene TRBJ1-1; D may be TRBD1 (6 bases). The CDR3 consists of 15 residues. V lost 2 bases to trimming and J lost 1 base, with 11 bases between them. CDR1 and CDR2 from the germline V gene are LGHNA and YNFKEQ. DNA of the CDR3: TGTGCCAGCAGCCAAACACAGGGACAGAACACTGAAGCTTTCTTT. Translation: CASSQTQGQNTEAFF.

This chain connects TRBV29-1 to TRBJ2-2; 7 bases map to TRBD1. CDR1 SQVTM and CDR2 ANQGSEA come from the germline V gene. V was pared by 3 bases and J by 3 bases, with 4 bases of the junction left unmatched. The CDR3 totals 14 residues. CDR3: CSVEDRSYTGELFF. The CDR3 DNA is TGCAGCGTTGAGGACAGGTCCTACACCGGGGAGCTGTTTTTT.

This clonotype has ten or more counts. The chain employs TRBV2 and TRBJ2-4; TRBD1 might be the D (5 bases). The CDR3 length is 15 residues. Trimming cost V 5 bases and J 0 bases, with 11 bases left between them. Germline V gene sequence: CDR1 SNHLY, CDR2 FYNNEI. CDR3 nucleotide sequence: TGTGCCAGCAGTCCAAGGGGCCTAGCCAAAAACATTCAGTACTTC. It encodes CASSPRGLAKNIQYF.

This clonotype was seen at least ten times. V is TRBV2 and J is TRBJ2-7; 8 bases map to TRBD1. The CDR3 is made up of 15 amino acids. After removal of 7 bases from V and 2 bases from J, the junction contained 10 bases not matched to a gene. CDR1 SNHLY and CDR2 FYNNEI come from the germline V gene. The CDR3 region has the DNA TGTGCCAGCATTCCTCGGACAGGGCGCCCCTACGAGCAGTACTTC. Its protein is CASIPRTGRPYEQYF.

This clonotype has ten or more counts. The J gene is TRBJ2-7, the V gene TRBV5-6, with a possible D match to TRBD2 (7 bases). V was cut by 3 bases and J by 7 bases, with 14 bases left in between. Germline lookup yields CDR1 SGHDT and CDR2 YYEEEE. The CDR3 extends over 13 amino acids. CDR3 in amino acids: CASSWRGPTEQYF. CDR3 nucleotide sequence: TGTGCCAGCAGCTGGCGGGGGCCTACGGAGCAGTACTTC.